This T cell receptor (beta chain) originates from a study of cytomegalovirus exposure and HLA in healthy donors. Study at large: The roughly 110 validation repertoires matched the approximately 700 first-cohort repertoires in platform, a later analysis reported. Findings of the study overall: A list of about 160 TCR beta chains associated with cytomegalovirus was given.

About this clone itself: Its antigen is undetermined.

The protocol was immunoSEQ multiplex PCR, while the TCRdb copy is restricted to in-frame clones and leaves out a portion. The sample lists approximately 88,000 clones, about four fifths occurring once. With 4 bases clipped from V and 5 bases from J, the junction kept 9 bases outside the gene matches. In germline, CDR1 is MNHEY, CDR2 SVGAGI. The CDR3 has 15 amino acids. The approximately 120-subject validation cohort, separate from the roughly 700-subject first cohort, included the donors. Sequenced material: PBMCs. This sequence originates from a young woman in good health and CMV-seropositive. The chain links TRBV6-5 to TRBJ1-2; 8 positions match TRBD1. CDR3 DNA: TGTGCCAGCAGTTTGAAACCAGGGGGCTCGTATGGCTACACCTTC. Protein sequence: CASSLKPGGSYGYTF.